Described below is a single TCR beta chain sequence and its context. This sample was taken from a study of blood T cell repertoires in COVID-19. In the authors' methods: Amplified reference gene primers provided the basis for estimating nucleated cell counts. Clones were sequenced by immunoSEQ multiplex PCR, and TCRdb holds only the in-frame ones, with some missing. V and J calls and clone size come straight from that table; D and trimming were deduced from the DNA. The sample consists of roughly 120,000 clones, 84% of them appearing once. This receptor was identified in a woman in her 40s with acute or convalescent COVID-19. The sample consisted of peripheral blood.

The CDR3 DNA follows: TGTGCCAGCAGCCCCCTAGACAGGGACAATCAGCCCCAGCATTTT. The encoded protein is CASSPLDRDNQPQHF. The rearrangement links TRBV5-8 to TRBJ1-5; 7 positions match TRBD1. The CDR3 is made up of 15 amino acids. V lost 4 bases to trimming and J lost 3 bases; unmatched junction nucleotides: 7. The germline CDR1 and CDR2 sequences are SGHTS and YDEGEE.